A selection of T cell receptor beta chains follows, all from one sample in a study of cytomegalovirus exposure and HLA in healthy donors. Libraries were prepared by immunoSEQ multiplex PCR; TCRdb keeps only in-frame clonotypes and omits some of them. The sample lists around 99,000 clones, almost 75% seen once, with around 7.7% in the top ten. The sample taken for sequencing was PBMCs. The receptors originated from a man aged 40-50 years in good health and CMV-seronegative. The CDR3 runs from the conserved cysteine through the conserved F or W. Fields, in order: V gene, D gene, J gene, clone size, CDR3 DNA, CDR3 protein. The D gene is left open where the match is weak. Size is omitted from some rows. Given values are once, few, many or a class for expanded clones.

v_call: TRBV28
d_call: TRBD1
j_call: TRBJ2-3
clone_size: .
cdr3_nt: TGTGCCAGCAGTCCCGGGACAGGGGACACAGATACGCAGTATTTT
cdr3_aa: CASSPGTGDTDTQYF

v_call: TRBV2
d_call: TRBD1
j_call: TRBJ1-2
clone_size: .
cdr3_nt: TGTGCCACTCAGGGCCCGGGACAGGGGGGGTATGGCTACACCTTC
cdr3_aa: CATQGPGQGGYGYTF

v_call: TRBV6-5
d_call: .
j_call: TRBJ2-7
clone_size: .
cdr3_nt: TGTGCCAGCAGTTACTCGTCGCAGGGGGAGCAGTACTTC
cdr3_aa: CASSYSSQGEQYF

v_call: TRBV5-1
d_call: TRBD1
j_call: TRBJ1-5
clone_size: .
cdr3_nt: TGCGCCAGCAGCTTGGACAGGGGTGGTCAGCCCCAGCATTTT
cdr3_aa: CASSLDRGGQPQHF

v_call: TRBV10-3
d_call: .
j_call: TRBJ2-5
clone_size: .
cdr3_nt: TGTGCCATCAGTGAGTTCTTACAAGAGACCCAGTACTTC
cdr3_aa: CAISEFLQETQYF

v_call: TRBV7-2
d_call: .
j_call: TRBJ2-7
clone_size: .
cdr3_nt: TGTGCCAGCAGCTTAGGGAGGTCCTACGAGCAGTACTTC
cdr3_aa: CASSLGRSYEQYF

v_call: TRBV18
d_call: .
j_call: TRBJ1-5
clone_size: .
cdr3_nt: TGTGCCAGCTCACCTGAGGGGGTAAATCAGCCCCAGCATTTT
cdr3_aa: CASSPEGVNQPQHF

v_call: TRBV5-4
d_call: .
j_call: TRBJ1-1
clone_size: .
cdr3_nt: TGTGCCAGCAGCGAAATTCAGGGGAGGAACACTGAAGCTTTCTTT
cdr3_aa: CASSEIQGRNTEAFF

v_call: TRBV7-7
d_call: .
j_call: TRBJ2-2
clone_size: once
cdr3_nt: TGTGCTAGCAGCCCAAGGACAGCGAACACCGGGGAGCTGTTTTTT
cdr3_aa: CASSPRTANTGELFF

v_call: TRBV7-9
d_call: .
j_call: TRBJ2-7
clone_size: few
cdr3_nt: TGTGCCAGCAGCTTACTGGGGGCCGACGAGCAGTACTTC
cdr3_aa: CASSLLGADEQYF

v_call: TRBV9
d_call: .
j_call: TRBJ2-5
clone_size: .
cdr3_nt: TGTGCCAGCAGCGCCGATGGACAGTCGAGAGAGACCCAGTACTTC
cdr3_aa: CASSADGQSRETQYF

v_call: TRBV5-1
d_call: .
j_call: TRBJ2-2
clone_size: .
cdr3_nt: TGCGCCAGCAGCTCCGCACCTATTAGGAACACCGGGGAGCTGTTTTTT
cdr3_aa: CASSSAPIRNTGELFF

v_call: TRBV19
d_call: .
j_call: TRBJ2-5
clone_size: .
cdr3_nt: TGTGCCAGTAGTATAGCGGGGTTACAAGAGACCCAGTACTTC
cdr3_aa: CASSIAGLQETQYF

v_call: TRBV27
d_call: .
j_call: TRBJ2-6
clone_size: .
cdr3_nt: TGTGCCAGCAGTGTCAGGGACTCTGGGGCCAACGTCCTGACTTTC
cdr3_aa: CASSVRDSGANVLTF

v_call: TRBV2
d_call: TRBD1
j_call: TRBJ2-7
clone_size: .
cdr3_nt: TGTGCCAGCAGTTTCGACAGGGGGCTCGAGCAGTACTTC
cdr3_aa: CASSFDRGLEQYF

v_call: TRBV11-1
d_call: .
j_call: TRBJ1-1
clone_size: .
cdr3_nt: TGTGCCAGCAGCAGAACCCCACAGGGAATGAACACTGAAGCTTTCTTT
cdr3_aa: CASSRTPQGMNTEAFF

v_call: TRBV4-3
d_call: .
j_call: TRBJ1-3
clone_size: few
cdr3_nt: TGCGCCAGCAGCCAAGATCTCCCGAGAGACACCATATATTTT
cdr3_aa: CASSQDLPRDTIYF

v_call: TRBV7-6
d_call: TRBD2
j_call: TRBJ2-1
clone_size: .
cdr3_nt: TGTGCCAGCAGTGCAAGCGGGGGGGCCCCCAATGAGCAGTTCTTC
cdr3_aa: CASSASGGAPNEQFF

v_call: TRBV7-8
d_call: .
j_call: TRBJ1-1
clone_size: .
cdr3_nt: TGTGCCAGCAGCTTAGGGGGGCAGGGGTGGGCTGAAGCTTTCTTT
cdr3_aa: CASSLGGQGWAEAFF

v_call: TRBV5-4
d_call: TRBD2
j_call: TRBJ2-3
clone_size: .
cdr3_nt: TGTGCCAGCAGCACCGGGGGGGCCAGGACAGATACGCAGTATTTT
cdr3_aa: CASSTGGARTDTQYF

v_call: TRBV6-5
d_call: TRBD1
j_call: TRBJ2-5
clone_size: .
cdr3_nt: TGTGCCAGCAGTTCCTGGGGACAGGGGGGTGGCGAGACCCAGTACTTC
cdr3_aa: CASSSWGQGGGETQYF

v_call: TRBV7-6
d_call: TRBD2
j_call: TRBJ2-1
clone_size: .
cdr3_nt: TGTGCCAGCAGCTTAAACCTAGGACTGAGTAGCGGGGGGATAAGCAACAATGAGCAGTTCTTC
cdr3_aa: CASSLNLGLSSGGISNNEQFF

v_call: TRBV5-6
d_call: TRBD2
j_call: TRBJ2-7
clone_size: .
cdr3_nt: TGTGCCAGCAGCGCCGGGGGGGATTTGGGCGAGCAGTACTTC
cdr3_aa: CASSAGGDLGEQYF

v_call: TRBV27
d_call: TRBD1
j_call: TRBJ2-7
clone_size: once
cdr3_nt: TGTGCCAGCAGTCGACAGGGTTTGAGCTCCTACGAGCAGTACTTC
cdr3_aa: CASSRQGLSSYEQYF

v_call: TRBV7-2
d_call: .
j_call: TRBJ1-6
clone_size: .
cdr3_nt: TGTGCCAGCAGCCGAACGAACAGGGTAGGGAATTCACCCCTCCACTTT
cdr3_aa: CASSRTNRVGNSPLHF

v_call: TRBV29-1
d_call: .
j_call: TRBJ1-1
clone_size: .
cdr3_nt: TGCAGCGTTGAGGGAGACGGAACTGGCTCTTGGACTTTCTTT
cdr3_aa: CSVEGDGTGSWTFF

v_call: TRBV6-1
d_call: .
j_call: TRBJ2-7
clone_size: .
cdr3_nt: TGTGCCAGCAGTGAAACTCAAGTCCTTACAGGCTCCTACGAGCAGTACTTC
cdr3_aa: CASSETQVLTGSYEQYF

v_call: TRBV19
d_call: .
j_call: TRBJ2-3
clone_size: .
cdr3_nt: TGTGCCAGTACTCTCCGGGGGAAGGCGGATACGCAGTATTTT
cdr3_aa: CASTLRGKADTQYF

v_call: TRBV11-2
d_call: TRBD1
j_call: TRBJ1-1
clone_size: .
cdr3_nt: TGTGCCAGCAGAGCCGGGACAGTGAACACTGAAGCTTTCTTT
cdr3_aa: CASRAGTVNTEAFF

v_call: TRBV4-2
d_call: .
j_call: TRBJ1-5
clone_size: .
cdr3_nt: TGTGCCAGCAGCCAAGATGGAGCGGGGGATCAGCCCCAGCATTTT
cdr3_aa: CASSQDGAGDQPQHF

v_call: TRBV29-1
d_call: .
j_call: TRBJ2-1
clone_size: .
cdr3_nt: TGCAGCGTTGATGACAGGAGCTCCTACAATGAGCAGTTCTTC
cdr3_aa: CSVDDRSSYNEQFF

v_call: TRBV29-1
d_call: .
j_call: TRBJ2-7
clone_size: .
cdr3_nt: TGCAGCGTCGCGACAGCTACCTACGAGCAGTACTTC
cdr3_aa: CSVATATYEQYF

v_call: TRBV6-5
d_call: TRBD1
j_call: TRBJ1-4
clone_size: .
cdr3_nt: TGTGCCAGCAGTCGCGGACAGGGAAGGGAAAAACTGTTTTTT
cdr3_aa: CASSRGQGREKLFF

v_call: TRBV29-1
d_call: .
j_call: TRBJ1-2
clone_size: .
cdr3_nt: TGCCCGGTACTCTATGGCTACACCTTC
cdr3_aa: CPVLYGYTF

v_call: TRBV19
d_call: .
j_call: TRBJ1-5
clone_size: .
cdr3_nt: TGTGCCAGTAGTACTAGACCCCTCAGGCCCCAGCATTTT
cdr3_aa: CASSTRPLRPQHF

v_call: TRBV7-3
d_call: TRBD2
j_call: TRBJ2-1
clone_size: .
cdr3_nt: TGTGCCAGCAGCCCCCTGGGTCGGGGGGGCTACAATGAGCAGTTCTTC
cdr3_aa: CASSPLGRGGYNEQFF

v_call: TRBV6-6
d_call: .
j_call: TRBJ1-5
clone_size: few
cdr3_nt: TGTGCCAGCAGTTGGAGGGTTGGGTCGAGTCAGCCCCAGCATTTT
cdr3_aa: CASSWRVGSSQPQHF

v_call: TRBV7-8
d_call: .
j_call: TRBJ2-7
clone_size: .
cdr3_nt: TGTGCCAGCAGCTTAGTTCCAGGTTCCTACGAGCAGTACTTC
cdr3_aa: CASSLVPGSYEQYF

v_call: TRBV5-1
d_call: TRBD1
j_call: TRBJ1-2
clone_size: .
cdr3_nt: TGCGCCAGCAGCTCCCGACAGGGGGCCAACTATGGCTACACCTTC
cdr3_aa: CASSSRQGANYGYTF

v_call: TRBV5-1
d_call: TRBD2
j_call: TRBJ2-7
clone_size: .
cdr3_nt: TGCGCCAGCAGCTTGGGACTAGCGGGGGGGCAGTTCCACGAGCAGTACTTC
cdr3_aa: CASSLGLAGGQFHEQYF

v_call: TRBV4-3
d_call: .
j_call: TRBJ1-1
clone_size: .
cdr3_nt: TGCGCCAGCAGCCAAGATAGTTGGGGGGGCGACACTGAAGCTTTCTTT
cdr3_aa: CASSQDSWGGDTEAFF

v_call: TRBV18
d_call: TRBD2
j_call: TRBJ2-7
clone_size: few
cdr3_nt: TGTGCCAGCTCACCCCCAACTAGCGGGGGCTGGTGGCAGTACTTC
cdr3_aa: CASSPPTSGGWWQYF

v_call: TRBV27
d_call: TRBD2
j_call: TRBJ2-5
clone_size: .
cdr3_nt: TGTGCCAGCAGTCTAAGGCGGGGAGGGGAGACCCAGTACTTC
cdr3_aa: CASSLRRGGETQYF